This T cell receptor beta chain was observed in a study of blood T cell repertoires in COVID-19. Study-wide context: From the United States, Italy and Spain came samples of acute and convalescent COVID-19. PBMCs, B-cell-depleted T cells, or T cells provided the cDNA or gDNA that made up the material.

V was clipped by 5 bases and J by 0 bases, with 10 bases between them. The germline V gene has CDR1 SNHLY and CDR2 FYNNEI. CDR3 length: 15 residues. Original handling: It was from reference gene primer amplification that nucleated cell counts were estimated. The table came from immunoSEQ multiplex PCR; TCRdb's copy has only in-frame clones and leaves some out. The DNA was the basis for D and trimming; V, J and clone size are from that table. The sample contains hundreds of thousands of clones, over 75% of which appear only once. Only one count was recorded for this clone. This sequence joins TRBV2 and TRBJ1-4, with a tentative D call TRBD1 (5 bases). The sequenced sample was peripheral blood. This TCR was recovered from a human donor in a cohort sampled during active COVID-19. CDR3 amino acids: CASSMDTATNEKLFF. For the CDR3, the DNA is TGTGCCAGCAGTATGGACACCGCAACTAATGAAAAACTGTTTTTT.